This T cell receptor beta chain is drawn from a study of T cell repertoires in cytomegalovirus infection (dated by TCRdb to the late 2010s). About the full investigation: Peptide stimulations targeted recently identified HLA-C-restricted CMV epitopes, whose presentation resists viral immunomodulation, together with well-studied HLA-B-restricted epitopes. Donor HLA type was relevant to the analysis, because carriage of CMV infection together with the matching HLA type was indicated by public TCR beta signatures. General findings and caveats noted by the study authors: The ex vivo response was dominated by HLA-C-restricted CMV-specific TCR beta clonotypes, which also provided the single most frequent clonotype in two of eight donors. Cumulative frequency of public TCR beta family members discriminated carriers of CMV infection plus the relevant HLA type in this cohort and an independent 352-donor cohort.

The label giving this sample's treatment or condition can be read as: in vitro stimulation with specific CMV peptide epitopes to enrich CMV-specific T cells. This clonotype came up many times. Its antigen remains unidentified. Qualities for individual bases were not recorded, and no much larger clone is one base off. Instrument on record: Illumina HiSeq 1500. The public sequencing data were trimmed at Q25 with fastp and processed into clonotypes with MiXCR by TCRdb, which kept only in-frame beta chains. Each entry is one CDR3 protein sequence, shown with its most common DNA and genes. The sample table lists about 330,000 distinct CDR3 sequences, roughly 36% of them with a count of one. Of the sample, about 14% falls within the top ten clones. V lost 5 bases and J lost 3 bases; the stretch between them is 8 bases long. The germline V gene supplies CDR1 SGHTA and CDR2 FQGNSA. The CDR3 starts with the cysteine, ends with the phenylalanine, and has 12 residues. Just the 36-base CDR3 DNA is kept, in frame starting at base 1.

This receptor was obtained from a human donor in good health (CMV status not recorded). Some clones in this sample may be carry-over from other donors' samples. The rearranged chain carries TRBV7-2 and TRBJ2-7; the D region may be TRBD1 or TRBD2, each matching 5 bases equally. Sequencing used cultured PBMCs, obtained from culture after CMV antigen stimulation. The nucleotide sequence reads as follows: TGTGCCAGCAGCCCGAGGGGCTACGAGCAGTACTTC. The translation is CASSPRGYEQYF.